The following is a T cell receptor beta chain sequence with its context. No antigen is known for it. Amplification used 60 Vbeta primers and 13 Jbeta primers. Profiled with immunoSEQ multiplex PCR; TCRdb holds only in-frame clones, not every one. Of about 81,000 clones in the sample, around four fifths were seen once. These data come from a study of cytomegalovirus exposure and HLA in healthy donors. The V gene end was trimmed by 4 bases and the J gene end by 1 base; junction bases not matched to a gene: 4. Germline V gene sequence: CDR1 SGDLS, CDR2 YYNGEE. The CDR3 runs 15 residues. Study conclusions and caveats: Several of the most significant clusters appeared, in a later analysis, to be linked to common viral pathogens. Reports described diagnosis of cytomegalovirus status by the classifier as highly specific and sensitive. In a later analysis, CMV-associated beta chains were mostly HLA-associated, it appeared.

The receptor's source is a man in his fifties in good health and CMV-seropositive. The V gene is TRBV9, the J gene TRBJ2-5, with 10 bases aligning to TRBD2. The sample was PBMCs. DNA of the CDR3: TGTGCCAGCAGCCCTAGCGGGAGCCCCCAAGAGACCCAGTACTTC. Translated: CASSPSGSPQETQYF.